The entry that follows covers one TCR beta chain sequence. The DNA is left out, because the CDR3 cannot be placed on it with certainty; the CDR3 is given as TCRdb lists it. Per the original data handling: Estimation of nucleated cell counts relied on the amplification of reference gene primers. Profiling relied on immunoSEQ multiplex PCR, and the TCRdb table lists in-frame clones only, not all of them. For V, J and clone size, that table is used; D and trimming come from the DNA. The sample carries approximately 210,000 clones, under 80% recorded once. The record originates from a study of blood T cell repertoires in COVID-19. Both ends counted, the CDR3 spans 13 residues.

The rearrangement joins TRBV21-1 to TRBJ2-3; TRBD1 reflects the table's D call only, with no check against the DNA. TRBV21-1 is reported as a pseudogene. Sequenced: PBMCs or T cells enriched from blood (not recorded which). This sequence was found in a woman aged 45-60 years with acute COVID-19. CDR3 protein: CASFGQGTDTQYF.